The 32 T cell receptor beta chains given below trace back to one sample, sequenced in a study of CD8 T cells in ankylosing spondylitis. TCRdb re-derived calls from the 5' RACE reads in MiXCR, one entry per CDR3 protein. The repertoire holds 150,000 to 200,000 distinct CDR3 sequences, with over 15% as singletons. The sequenced material came from blood, either unsorted or a sorted T cell fraction (not recorded which). The receptors were gathered from a male donor aged 5-29 years with ankylosing spondylitis or in good health (not recorded which).

The rearrangement links TRBV18 to TRBJ2-1, with TRBD2 identical over 8 bases. The CDR3 spans 17 residues. The trim removed 1 base at V and 5 bases at J, leaving 10 bases unmatched. CDR1 and CDR2 from the germline V gene are KGHSH and LQKENI. Here the CDR3 reads CASSPQLAEYTNNEQFF. The CDR3 DNA reads as TGTGCCAGCTCACCACAACTAGCGGAATACACCAACAATGAGCAGTTCTTC.

At least ten counts were recorded for this clonotype. The chain recombines TRBV16 with TRBJ2-5; the D gene could be TRBD1 or TRBD2 (5 bases each). Trimming took off 6 bases at V and 2 bases at J, with 10 bases between the two ends. This CDR3 is built from 13 residues. Per the germline V gene, CDR1 is KGHSY and CDR2 is FQNENV. CDR3 protein: CASRGTPQETQYF. The CDR3 DNA follows: TGTGCCAGCAGAGGGACCCCACAAGAGACCCAGTACTTC.

This clonotype was seen repeatedly, ten times or more. The V and J genes are TRBV5-1 and TRBJ2-1; TRBD2 matches at 8 bases. The CDR3 totals 17 residues. CDR1 is SGHRS and CDR2 is YFSETQ in the germline V gene. V lost 3 bases, J lost 9 bases, and 17 bases stayed unmatched. The CDR3 coding sequence is TGCGCCAGCAGCTCGCAAAAAACTAGCGGACCCACCATTGAGCAGTTCTTC. Amino acid sequence: CASSSQKTSGPTIEQFF.

The V gene is TRBV28, the J gene TRBJ1-6; no definite D call. Germline values: CDR1 MDHEN, CDR2 SYDVKM. V was shortened by 3 bases and J by 13 bases, with 13 bases between the two germline ends. The CDR3 is made up of 13 amino acids. CDR3 nucleotides: TGTGCCAGCAGTTTGAGTATCGGAGCTCCCCTCCACTTT. This sequence encodes CASSLSIGAPLHF. Full variable domain (missing parts from reference TRBV28 and TRBJ1-6): DVKVTQSSRYLVKRTGEKVFLECVQDMDHENMFWYRQDPGLGLRLIYFSYDVKMKEKGDIPEGYSVSREKKERFSLILESASTNQTSMYLCASSLSIGAPLHFGNGTRLTVT.

This clonotype has ten or more counts. This chain links TRBV7-3 with TRBJ2-1; D may be TRBD1 or TRBD2 (5 bases each). Per the germline V gene, CDR1 is SGHTA and CDR2 is FQGTGA. The CDR3 totals 18 residues. Between the trimmed V and J ends, which lost 3 bases and 5 bases, there was a span of 23 bases. The CDR3 coding sequence is TGTGCCAGCAGCTTTTGGGGGAGCCACCAAGAGGGCAACAATGAGCAGTTCTTC. Translated, it gives CASSFWGSHQEGNNEQFF.

There are many counts of this clonotype. V is TRBV24-1 and J is TRBJ1-1, with D possibly being TRBD1 (6 bases). From germline, CDR1 is KGHDR and CDR2 SFDVKD. Trimming took off 10 bases at V and 5 bases at J, with 16 bases between the two ends. The CDR3 runs to 13 residues. The CDR3 reads CATKQGTGTEAFF. CDR3 nucleotides: TGTGCCACTAAACAGGGCACCGGGACTGAAGCTTTCTTT.

The table lists this clonotype with many counts. J is TRBJ2-5 and V is TRBV30, with 8 positions matching TRBD2. Germline V gene lookup returns CDR1 GTSNPN and CDR2 SVGIG (reference sequence). The CDR3 runs to 13 residues. The V segment lost 4 bases and the J segment 5 bases; nucleotides outside the gene matches: 6. CDR3: CAWTPGGTETQYF. CDR3 sequence (DNA): TGTGCCTGGACACCGGGAGGGACGGAGACCCAGTACTTC. Full variable domain (outside the CDR3, taken from reference TRBV30 and TRBJ2-5): SQTIHQWPATLVQPVGSPLSLECTVEGTSNPNLYWYRQAAGRGLQLLFYSVGIGQISSEVPQNLSASRPQDRQFILSSKKLLLSDSGFYLCAWTPGGTETQYFGPGTRLLVL.

The table lists this clonotype with many counts. The CDR3 DNA is TGTGCCAGCAGCCCTCCGGGACTAGCGGGTAGTGGAGAGACCCAGTACTTC. Its translation: CASSPPGLAGSGETQYF. The chain joins TRBV7-2 to TRBJ2-5; 12 bases are shared with TRBD2. The V segment lost 5 bases and the J segment 4 bases; nucleotides outside the gene matches: 11. This CDR3 region has 17 residues. Germline values: CDR1 SGHTA, CDR2 FQGNSA. Using reference TRBV7-2 and TRBJ2-5 for the parts outside the CDR3, the full variable domain is GAGVSQSPSNKVTEKGKDVELRCDPISGHTALYWYRQSLGQGLEFLIYFQGNSAPDKSGLPSDRFSAERTGGSVSTLTIQRTQQEDSAVYLCASSPPGLAGSGETQYFGPGTRLLVL.

This clonotype was observed at least ten times. The chain links TRBV10-3 to TRBJ2-6; perhaps TRBD1 as D (6 bases). CDR1 and CDR2 from the germline V gene are ENHRY and SYGVKD. Trimming took 6 bases from V and 0 from J, leaving 18 bases between them. This CDR3 region has 18 residues. The CDR3 protein is CAIRPGTLSSSGANVLTF. The CDR3 DNA is TGTGCCATCAGACCCGGGACACTCAGCAGCTCTGGGGCCAACGTCCTGACTTTC.

At least ten counts were recorded for this clonotype. The chain has TRBV12-3 or TRBV12-4 and TRBJ2-2, with D unclear. V was clipped by 5 bases and J by 6 bases, with 7 bases between them. The length of the CDR3 is 12 residues. CDR3 protein: CASSTRPGELFF. The CDR3 region has the DNA TGTGCCAGCAGTACCCGTCCCGGGGAGCTGTTTTTT.

In this sample, this clonotype turned up many times. The rearrangement uses TRBV2 and TRBJ1-1, with D uncertain. Trimming left V 1 base short and J 0 bases short, with 6 bases between. The CDR3 has 14 amino acids. The germline CDR1 and CDR2 sequences are SNHLY and FYNNEI. The CDR3 loop reads CASSEGPVNTEAFF. Written as DNA, the CDR3 is TGTGCCAGCAGTGAAGGTCCAGTGAACACTGAAGCTTTCTTT. Filled out from reference TRBV2 and TRBJ1-1, the complete variable domain reads EPEVTQTPSHQVTQMGQEVILRCVPISNHLYFYWYRQILGQKVEFLVSFYNNEISEKSEIFDDQFSVERPDGSNFTLKIRSTKLEDSAMYFCASSEGPVNTEAFFGQGTRLTVV.

The chain recombines TRBV29-1 with TRBJ2-4; perhaps TRBD1 as D (7 bases). Germline V lookup: CDR1 SQVTM, CDR2 ANQGSEA. The CDR3 consists of 16 residues. Trimming took off 0 bases at V and 0 bases at J, with 12 bases between the two ends. The CDR3 region is CSVEDLQGGAKNIQYF. In nucleotides, the CDR3 is TGCAGCGTTGAAGATCTTCAGGGGGGAGCCAAAAACATTCAGTACTTC.

The table lists this clonotype with many counts. The chain recombines TRBV20-1 with TRBJ2-2; no clear D. Germline lookup yields CDR1 DFQATT and CDR2 SNEGSKA (reference sequence). V was trimmed by 4 bases and J by 3 bases, leaving 15 bases between them. The CDR3 length is 15 residues. The CDR3 spells CSATTETWDTGELFF. For the CDR3, the DNA is TGCAGTGCTACCACGGAGACGTGGGACACCGGGGAGCTGTTTTTT.

This clonotype was observed at least ten times. The V call is TRBV12-3 or TRBV12-4, the J call TRBJ1-2; 7 bases are a match to TRBD1. The length of the CDR3 is 16 residues. The ends lost 6 bases at V and 1 base at J; junction bases unmatched: 11. CDR3 sequence: CASRTRQGINNYGYTF. For the CDR3, the DNA is TGTGCCAGCAGGACACGACAGGGAATAAATAACTATGGCTACACCTTC.

There are many counts of this clonotype. The chain joins TRBV29-1 to TRBJ1-1; 7 positions agree with TRBD1. The V gene end was trimmed by 0 bases and the J gene end by 7 bases; junction bases not matched to a gene: 8. Per the germline V gene, CDR1 is SQVTM and CDR2 is ANQGSEA. This CDR3 is 14 amino acids long. The CDR3 here is CSVEDLGTDLEAFF. The CDR3 DNA sequence: TGCAGCGTTGAAGATCTCGGGACAGACCTTGAAGCTTTCTTT.

This clonotype was recorded at least ten times. V and J are TRBV12-3 or TRBV12-4 and TRBJ1-5; possible D gene TRBD1, 5 bases. V was trimmed by 8 bases and J by 4 bases, leaving 12 bases between them. The CDR3 sequence is 13 residues long. CDR3: CASRQRGNQPQHF. The CDR3 DNA reads TGTGCCAGCCGCCAGCGGGGGAATCAGCCCCAGCATTTT.

This clonotype was seen a few times. The V call is TRBV29-1, the J call TRBJ2-1, with 11 positions matching TRBD2. The length of the CDR3 is 15 residues. Germline trimming cut 1 base from V and 2 bases from J; bases unmatched to any gene: 1. Looked up from germline, CDR1 is SQVTM and CDR2 is ANQGSEA. As DNA, the CDR3 is TGCAGCGTTGAAGGGACTAGCGGGCCCTACAATGAGCAGTTCTTC. Its protein product is CSVEGTSGPYNEQFF.

This clonotype was detected ten times or more. The chain combines TRBV20-1 with TRBJ2-2; D is perhaps TRBD1 (6 bases). Deletions cut 2 bases from V and 4 bases from J, with 14 bases between. Germline V gene lookup returns CDR1 DFQATT and CDR2 SNEGSKA (reference sequence). The CDR3 is 15 amino acids. Written as DNA, the CDR3 is TGCAGTGCTAGACCATTCACAGGGAGCACCGGGGAGCTGTTTTTT. It codes for CSARPFTGSTGELFF.

The genes are TRBV28 and TRBJ2-3; 7 bases fit TRBD2. CDR3 length equals 19 residues. J lost 1 base, V lost 10 bases, and 23 bases had no gene match. CDR1 MDHEN and CDR2 SYDVKM come from the germline V gene. CDR3 DNA: TGTGCCATCAAGGAATTGGGCCTACGTGCGGGAGTCCGCACAGATACGCAGTATTTT. Its translation: CAIKELGLRAGVRTDTQYF.

At least ten counts were recorded for this clonotype. The chain carries TRBV20-1 and TRBJ2-7; D is possibly TRBD1 or TRBD2 (5 bases each). The CDR3 runs to 15 residues. Germline V lookup: CDR1 DFQATT, CDR2 SNEGSKA (reference sequence). V lost 3 bases and J 2 bases, leaving 17 bases between the germline ends. CDR3 DNA: TGCAGTGCTAGTACTTTGGGGCAGGAGGCCTACGAGCAGTACTTC. Amino acid sequence: CSASTLGQEAYEQYF.

The genes are TRBV9 and TRBJ2-3, with TRBD2 matching over 14 bases. CDR3 length equals 17 residues. With 8 bases clipped from V and 6 bases from J, the junction kept 14 bases outside the gene matches. From germline, CDR1 is SGDLS and CDR2 YYNGEE. The CDR3 coding sequence is TGTGCCAGTTGCCCCGGGACTAGCGGGAGTATTGTGGATACGCAGTATTTT. Protein product: CASCPGTSGSIVDTQYF.

This clonotype was recorded at least ten times. The rearrangement links TRBV29-1 to TRBJ2-7; 8 nucleotides agree with TRBD1. Germline V gene lookup returns CDR1 SQVTM and CDR2 ANQGSEA. This CDR3 region has 12 residues. V was clipped by 7 bases and J by 6 bases; unmatched bases: 8. The CDR3 DNA reads TGCAGCGCTGAGACAGGGGCAAGCGAGCAGTACTTC. Translation gives CSAETGASEQYF.

This clonotype occurred many times. The V gene is TRBV5-1, the J gene TRBJ1-2; 8 positions match TRBD1. This CDR3 spans 13 amino acids. With V trimmed by 4 bases and J by 6 bases, 5 bases remained unmatched. CDR1 is SGHRS and CDR2 is YFSETQ in the germline V gene. CDR3 residues: CASSQGQVHGYTF. The CDR3 DNA reads TGCGCCAGCAGCCAGGGACAGGTCCATGGCTACACCTTC.

This clonotype was recorded at least ten times. The chain employs TRBV4-1 and TRBJ1-3, with a weak D call TRBD1 (6 bases). This CDR3 is built from 19 residues. Trimming pared 0 bases from V and 5 bases from J, leaving 23 bases between. The germline V gene has CDR1 MGHRA and CDR2 YSYEKL. In DNA form, the CDR3 reads TGCGCCAGCAGCCAAGAGTGGGGATTAAGTGGGGGGCTACGAAACACCATATATTTT. This sequence encodes CASSQEWGLSGGLRNTIYF.

This clonotype was detected many times. V gene TRBV5-1 combines with J gene TRBJ2-7; D is perhaps TRBD2 (5 bases). Trimming shortened V by 0 bases and J by 3 bases, and 10 bases separated the two germline ends. The CDR3 spans 14 residues. CDR1 is SGHRS and CDR2 is YFSETQ in the germline V gene. Here the CDR3 reads CASSLGGLIYEQYF. The CDR3 DNA reads as TGCGCCAGCAGCTTGGGCGGACTCATCTACGAGCAGTACTTC.

This clonotype has a count of ten or more. This sequence joins TRBV4-1 and TRBJ2-7; 10 nucleotides align to TRBD2. The trim removed 2 bases at V and 7 bases at J, leaving 8 bases unmatched. This CDR3 is 15 amino acids long. Per the germline V gene, CDR1 is MGHRA and CDR2 is YSYEKL. As DNA, the CDR3 is TGCGCCAGCAGCCAAAGTAGCGGGAGGCCCCTAGAGCAGTACTTC. It yields the protein CASSQSSGRPLEQYF.

The chain uses TRBV5-1 and TRBJ2-3; D is unresolved. The V end lost 3 bases, the J end lost 5 bases, and 10 bases lay between the germline ends. Germline loops: CDR1 SGHRS, CDR2 YFSETQ. CDR3 size: 13 residues. The CDR3 DNA reads as TGCGCCAGCAGCTCCGATACGGAAGATACGCAGTATTTT. The encoded protein is CASSSDTEDTQYF.

The CDR3 spells CASSLTLGGYGYTF. The CDR3 DNA reads as TGTGCCAGCAGCTTAACGCTAGGAGGGTATGGCTACACCTTC. The chain uses TRBV7-2 and TRBJ1-2; D not certain. V gave up 2 bases and J gave up 5 bases, with 12 bases separating them. The CDR3 loop spans 14 amino acids. In germline, CDR1 is SGHTA, CDR2 FQGNSA.

The chain recombines TRBV7-2 with TRBJ2-4, with TRBD2 matching over 7 bases. This CDR3 spans 15 amino acids. Germline lookup yields CDR1 SGHTA and CDR2 FQGNSA. The V and J ends lost 5 bases and 1 base, in that order; junction bases with no gene match: 5. The CDR3 sequence is CASSAGGSAKNIQYF. CDR3 bases: TGTGCCAGCAGCGCCGGGGGGAGCGCCAAAAACATTCAGTACTTC.

This sequence joins TRBV4-3 and TRBJ2-1; D is uncertain. The V end lost 4 bases, the J end lost 5 bases, and 15 bases lay between the germline ends. CDR1 is LGHNA, CDR2 YSLEER, per germline. The CDR3 spans 15 residues. The CDR3 reads CASSPRSTLHNEQFF. Written as DNA, the CDR3 is TGCGCCAGCAGCCCCCGTTCGACCCTCCACAATGAGCAGTTCTTC.

The CDR3 sequence: CSARTSGKVITETQYF. The CDR3 nucleotides are TGCAGTGCAAGGACTAGCGGGAAAGTCATAACAGAGACCCAGTACTTC. This rearrangement joins TRBV20-1 to TRBJ2-5, with 12 bases identical to TRBD2. Germline CDR1 reads DFQATT; CDR2 reads SNEGSKA (reference sequence). V gave up 6 bases and J gave up 4 bases; unmatched junction bases: 12. CDR3 length equals 16 residues.

In its sample, this clonotype was seen many times. This chain uses TRBV6-5 with TRBJ1-1, with D unclear. V lost 6 bases to trimming and J lost 1 base, with 12 bases between them. CDR1 MNHEY and CDR2 SVGAGI come from the germline V gene. The length of the CDR3 is 14 residues. The CDR3 nucleotides read TGTGCCAGCAGCCCCTTCGGTGAGAACACTGAAGCTTTCTTT. This translates into CASSPFGENTEAFF.